This TCR beta chain comes out of a study of blood T cell repertoires in COVID-19. Whole-study context: Nucleic acid was either cDNA or gDNA, and it came from T cells, B-cell-depleted T cells, or PBMCs.

Per the original methods: Nucleated cell number was recorded as an estimate derived from reference gene primer amplification. This table comes from immunoSEQ multiplex PCR, and its TCRdb copy is limited to in-frame clones, with some not included. The V and J calls and clone size come from that table; D and trimming were worked out from the DNA. The sample has tens of thousands of clones; roughly 90% are singletons. Trimming pared 8 bases from V and 0 bases from J, leaving 16 bases between. The CDR3 covers 16 residues. From germline, CDR1 is MNHEY and CDR2 SMNVEV (reference sequence). The material sequenced was peripheral blood. The genes are TRBV27 and TRBJ2-2, with a tentative D call TRBD1 (6 bases). This sequence originates from a man older than 75 with acute or convalescent COVID-19. The CDR3 region has the DNA TGTGCCAGCTCCTTCGGTGGGACAACGAACACCGGGGAGCTGTTTTTT. Translating it yields CASSFGGTTNTGELFF.